The subject of this entry is one TCR beta chain. The target antigen is unknown. Germline CDR1 is MNHNS and CDR2 is SASEGT. Trimming took 4 bases from V and 3 from J, leaving 12 bases between them. The CDR3 is made up of 14 amino acids. PCR amplification relied on 60 Vbeta primers (plus 13 Jbeta primers). Generated by immunoSEQ multiplex PCR, the TCRdb table keeps only in-frame clones and is missing some. Its listing shows approximately 150,000 clones. This specimen comes from a study of cytomegalovirus exposure and HLA in healthy donors. Study-wide background: A data release that came early held around 85 million unique TCRs from HLA-typed donors. Study results and caveats: Segments of the TCR beta V type were, in most cases, productive about 90% or about 30% of the time in an earlier analysis. The number of N-insertions in an Asian-associated ancestry cluster was reportedly below the approximately 680-donor mean in a later analysis.

The chain carries TRBV6-1 and TRBJ1-1; possible D gene TRBD1, 5 bases. This TCR was recovered from a woman between 18 and 30 years old in good health and CMV-seronegative. Sequenced sample: PBMCs. The CDR3: CASSGRGGDTEAFF. The CDR3 region has the DNA TGTGCCAGCAGTGGGAGGGGTGGTGACACTGAAGCTTTCTTT.